This entry features one TCR beta chain sequence. Its specific antigen is unknown. Nothing much larger sits one base from this clone, and base qualities are not available. The germline V end is reduced by 11 bases and the J end by 3 bases; junction bases left unmatched: 12. The germline V gene sets CDR1 to MDHEN and CDR2 to SYDVKM. From the cysteine up to the phenylalanine, the CDR3 has a length of 14 residues. Here the CDR3 DNA is all that survives: 42 bases in frame from base 1. The record originates from a study of shared clonotypes between healthy human individuals (TCRdb year 2020). Background on the whole study: The cohort included three men and two women between 18 and 49 years of age. Each donor's leukapheresis produced roughly between roughly 0.85 and 10 billion PBMCs. To increase sequencing depth and limit assay-specific biases, TCR repertoire library preparation and sequencing were carried out by different laboratories using diverse techniques. Per donor, three plates each were used for CD4 naive and CD4 memory, two for CD8 naive, and one for CD8 memory. Blood TCR repertoires of roughly five healthy adults were deeply sequenced to estimate repertoire size and the extent of clonotype sharing between individuals. General study outcomes and caveats: Compared with non-shared clonotypes, clonotypes shared by all four sorted-subset donors had higher generation probabilities. Incomplete sequencing was indicated by rarefaction of sorted-subset datasets, despite the large sequencing depth. Naive subsets generally had larger estimated clonotype richness than memory subsets did. Because the study included only a small number of donors, the genetic and exposure-history diversity represented was limited. Only blood was sampled, and tissue TCR repertoires likely differ from those in blood. Pairwise subsampling indicated that sequencing depth was expected to affect the degree of clonotype sharing among donors. Approximately 5% of naive CD4, more than 3% of naive CD8, 2.3% of memory CD4, and about 0.4% of memory CD8 clonotypes were shared across several donors.

Donors were healthy HIV-negative adults with no recently reported acute infections or vaccinations. All donors were Caucasian adults living in Nashville, Tennessee, USA. Magnetic negative selection was used to enrich CD4+ T cells, after which naive cells were positively selected on CD45RA and the negative fraction became the memory subset. After blood collection by leukapheresis, PBMCs were isolated using Ficoll-Histopaque density gradient centrifugation and then cryopreserved in the vapor phase of liquid nitrogen. Analytical flow cytometry was used to check the purity and quantity of every magnetically sorted T cell population. From each sorted fraction, genomic DNA was isolated and quantified by UV absorbance on a Nanodrop 2000c. Using the deep immunoSEQ assay, multiplex PCR amplified TCR CDR3 regions from genomic DNA. Extracted genomic DNA from each cell subset was spread evenly across all wells of several immunoSEQ 96-well plates, with each plate serving as a replicate. For sorted subsets, approximately 190 ng of genomic DNA, equivalent to around 31,000 T cell genomes, went into each replicate PCR. Purified libraries were measured with a Qubit 3.0 fluorometer, size-checked on a Bioanalyzer 2100, and measured again with the KAPA Library Quantification kit. A separate single-read 150-cycle Illumina NextSeq 550 flow cell was used to sequence each immunoSEQ 96-well plate. In the original analysis: The immunoSEQ output contained only junctional sequences without quality scores, so filtering could not match that applied to full-length reads. To assign V/J genes and CDR3, sequences were annotated using PyIR, a Python wrapper for IgBLAST v1.9, with IMGT germline references. Reads with weak V/J assignments (E-value above 1e-6), missing CDR3, stop codons, out-of-frame junctions, or ambiguous translated residues were removed. V3J clonotypes were defined as sequences sharing an identical inferred V gene, J gene, and CDR3 amino acid sequence. The percentage overlap between two repertoires was calculated by dividing the number of shared unique clonotypes by the size of the smaller repertoire. RTK rarefaction, the Chao1 estimator, and Recon v2.1 estimates of unobserved clonotypes were used to assess repertoire richness. Generation probabilities were computed with OLGA for all TCRbeta clonotypes obtained by the gDNA method from a few donors. As stored in TCRdb, this immuneACCESS dataset retains in-frame rearrangements with V and J assigned. A fraction of the clones does not appear; measured against another copy, unresolved V genes explain less than half of the discrepancy, and the remainder lacks a known reason. That table gives V, J and clone size, and the DNA gave D and trimming. In this sample the table shows over 850,000 clones, 78% of which occur a single time. Jointly, the top ten make up approximately 0.56% of the sample.

The sequence came from a man aged 18 to 29 in good health. Some clones in this sample may be carry-over from other donors' samples. Recombination linked TRBV28 to TRBJ1-1, with 7 central nucleotides matching TRBD1. The specimen sequenced was memory CD4+ T cells from PBMCs. Per the publication, the cell subset or site label means: CD45RA-negative fraction. The DNA reads as follows: TGTGCCGGTAGCCGAGGGGGCGCTTACACTGAAGCTTTCTTT. This sequence encodes CAGSRGGAYTEAFF.